A selection of T cell receptor beta chains follows, all from one sample in a study of shared clonotypes between healthy human individuals. TCRdb's copy holds only in-frame clones and misses some; the assay was immunoSEQ multiplex PCR. The repertoire consists of hundreds of thousands of clones, with 85% to 95% occurring once and the leading ten covering around 24%. Sequencing used naive CD8+ T cells sorted from blood. The receptors come from a man younger than 45 in good health. CDR3s include the opening cysteine and the closing phenylalanine or tryptophan. The order of the fields is D gene, V gene, clone size, J gene, CDR3 DNA, CDR3 protein. A D gene is named only where the DNA matches it firmly. For some rows the clone size is stated as once, few or many, or as a class when expanded; others skip it.

>.|TRBV10-3|.|TRBJ2-5
TGTGCCATCAGTGATGATCGGACAGTAGAGACCCAGTACTTC
CAISDDRTVETQYF
>.|TRBV29-1|.|TRBJ2-1
TGCAGCGGTGGGGAAAGGGGGAGCTCCTACAATGAGCAGTTCTTC
CSGGERGSSYNEQFF
>TRBD1|TRBV25-1|.|TRBJ1-1
TGTGCCAGCTGGACAGGAGAAGGGCGCACTGAAGCTTTCTTT
CASWTGEGRTEAFF
>.|TRBV5-1|once|TRBJ2-7
TGCGCCAGCAGCTTGGGTGACAGCGACTACGAGCAGTACTTC
CASSLGDSDYEQYF
>.|TRBV7-9|.|TRBJ2-5
TGTGCCAGCAGCCTAGACACCCAGTACTTC
CASSLDTQYF
>TRBD2|TRBV4-3|.|TRBJ2-7
TGCGCCAGCAGCCAAGTAGCGGGAGGGCCGAACTACGAGCAGTACTTC
CASSQVAGGPNYEQYF
>.|TRBV5-4|.|TRBJ2-5
TGTGCCAGCAGCGGGTGGGACCAAGAGACCCAGTACTTC
CASSGWDQETQYF
>.|TRBV5-1|.|TRBJ2-7
TGCGCCAGCACCCCCCAGGGTCCTAGCTACGAGCAGTACTTC
CASTPQGPSYEQYF
>.|TRBV7-9|.|TRBJ1-2
TGTGCCAGCAGCTTAGAGTCACGTAAGGGCTACACCTTC
CASSLESRKGYTF
>TRBD1|TRBV7-9|.|TRBJ2-7
TGTGCCAGCTCCGGGACAGGGGGCGTGGAGCAGTACTTC
CASSGTGGVEQYF
>TRBD2|TRBV28|.|TRBJ2-7
TGTGCCAGCAAACTAAGCGGGACCCCCTACGAGCAGTACTTC
CASKLSGTPYEQYF
>TRBD1|TRBV7-9|.|TRBJ2-2
TGTGCCAGCAGCTTAGGCGGGACAGGGACCACGGTGGACGGGGAGCTGTTTTTT
CASSLGGTGTTVDGELFF
>.|TRBV5-6|.|TRBJ2-3
TGTGCCAGCAGCGTCGGGGGTTGGACAGATACGCAGTATTTT
CASSVGGWTDTQYF
>.|TRBV11-2|.|TRBJ2-1
TGTGCCAGCAGCTTAGCTCGGGACGACCCGTATTCCTACAATGAGCAGTTCTTC
CASSLARDDPYSYNEQFF
>.|TRBV5-8|.|TRBJ2-1
TGTGCCAGCAGCTTGCAGGGGAGCTCCTACAATGAGCAGTTCTTC
CASSLQGSSYNEQFF
>.|TRBV4-1|.|TRBJ2-7
TGCGCCAGCAGCTGGGCGGAGAAATACGAGCAGTACTTC
CASSWAEKYEQYF
>.|TRBV6-5|.|TRBJ2-1
TGTGCCAGCAGGGCCCAGGGTAGCTCCTACAATGAGCAGTTCTTC
CASRAQGSSYNEQFF
>.|TRBV28|.|TRBJ1-2
TGTGCCAGCAGTGAGGAGGGCCGGATCGCTAACTATGGCTACACCTTC
CASSEEGRIANYGYTF
>.|TRBV27|once|TRBJ2-1
TGTGCCAGCAGTTTATCTCGGGTCCTTCACTACAATGAGCAGTTCTTC
CASSLSRVLHYNEQFF
>.|TRBV6-6|.|TRBJ1-5
TGTGCCAGCAGTTACTCAGGGATCCGTAGCAATCAGCCCCAGCATTTT
CASSYSGIRSNQPQHF
>TRBD2|TRBV7-9|.|TRBJ2-1
TGTGCCAGCAGAGGGACTAGCGGGAACTACAATGAGCAGTTCTTC
CASRGTSGNYNEQFF
>.|TRBV5-1|.|TRBJ2-3
TGCGCCAGCAGCGGCGGGACAGCGCGCACAGATACGCAGTATTTT
CASSGGTARTDTQYF
>.|TRBV7-9|.|TRBJ1-1
TGTGCCAGCAGCCCCCCCGTGGGCAGTCTGAACACTGAAGCTTTCTTT
CASSPPVGSLNTEAFF
>TRBD1|TRBV15|.|TRBJ2-1
TGTGCCACCAGCAGAGATCGGTTTACGGACAGGACAGGGCTCTACAATGAGCAGTTCTTC
CATSRDRFTDRTGLYNEQFF
>.|TRBV2|.|TRBJ2-5
TGTGCCAGCAGTGAAGCGAGCTCCCAAGAGACCCAGTACTTC
CASSEASSQETQYF
>TRBD2|TRBV29-1|.|TRBJ2-2
TGCAGCGTTGTAGCGGGAGAGCTGTTTTTT
CSVVAGELFF
>TRBD1|TRBV10-2|.|TRBJ2-3
TGCGCCAGCAGGTCACAGGGGTCGCCCGCGGATACGCAGTATTTT
CASRSQGSPADTQYF
>.|TRBV23-1|.|TRBJ2-6
TGCGCCAGCAGTATCGGTCCGCTAGCAACAAAGTCGGGCCAACGTCCTGACTTC
CASSIGPLATKSGQRPDF
>.|TRBV11-2|.|TRBJ2-2
TGTGCCAGCAGCACCCCTCGTTGGCCCGGGGAGCTGTTTTTT
CASSTPRWPGELFF
>TRBD2|TRBV29-1|.|TRBJ2-2
TGCAGCGCTAGCGGGAGGGGTGGGGAGCTGTTTTTT
CSASGRGGELFF
>.|TRBV14|once|TRBJ2-5
TGTGCCAGCAGCCGGGGTTTCGGGACACCCAGAGGAGAGACCCAGTACTTC
CASSRGFGTPRGETQYF
>.|TRBV11-2|.|TRBJ2-2
TGTGCCAGCAGCTTCCCCAGGACAGAGGGATACACCGGGGAGCTGTTTTTT
CASSFPRTEGYTGELFF
>TRBD2|TRBV4-2|few|TRBJ2-1
TGTGCCAGCAGCCAAGACGGGGCGGGAGATTACAATGAGCAGTTCTTC
CASSQDGAGDYNEQFF
>.|TRBV20-1|few|TRBJ2-3
TGCAGCCCCCTTACCAGAGATACGCAGTATTTT
CSPLTRDTQYF
>TRBD2|TRBV13|.|TRBJ2-3
TGTGCCAGCAGCTCGGGACTAGCGGGACCTGATACGCAGTATTTT
CASSSGLAGPDTQYF
>TRBD1|TRBV7-9|.|TRBJ2-2
TGTGCCAGCAGCCGGGGACAGGGGGCGTCCGGGGAGCTGTTTTTT
CASSRGQGASGELFF
>TRBD2|TRBV9|.|TRBJ2-3
TGTGCCAGCAGCGTAGAAGTGGGACTAGCGGGAGGAACAGATACGCAGTATTTT
CASSVEVGLAGGTDTQYF
>TRBD2|TRBV7-8|.|TRBJ2-7
TGTGCCAGCAGCCCCGACGTTGCGGGAGTAAGGTCCTACGAGCAGTACTTC
CASSPDVAGVRSYEQYF
>.|TRBV7-9|.|TRBJ1-4
TGTGCCAGCAGCTTAGCCCAGGGCGCTCTGAAAGAACTGTTTTTT
CASSLAQGALKELFF